This is a list of T cell receptor beta chains from one sample in a study of T cell repertoires in cytomegalovirus infection. No antigens are known for them. Using its own MiXCR run on the reads, TCRdb lists one record per CDR3 protein. This table has about 920,000 distinct CDR3 sequences, roughly 30% appearing once. The input for sequencing was cultured CD8+ T cells from PBMCs, taken from culture after CMV antigen stimulation. These receptors all stem from a human donor in good health (CMV status not recorded). Some clones in this sample may be carry-over from other donors' samples. The CDR3 runs from the conserved cysteine through the conserved F or W. A D gene is named only where the DNA matches it firmly. The listing skips clone size in some rows; elsewhere it reads once, few, many or a size class.

v_call,j_call,clone_size,d_call,cdr3_aa,cdr3_nt
TRBV7-6,TRBJ2-2,few,TRBD1,CASSWDRGRTGELFF,TGTGCCAGCAGCTGGGACAGGGGGCGGACCGGGGAGCTGTTTTTT
TRBV7-9,TRBJ1-1,few,.,CASSLVRGGDEAFF,TGTGCCAGCAGCTTAGTCAGGGGTGGTGATGAAGCTTTCTTT
TRBV24-1,TRBJ2-2,.,TRBD2,CATSDSTSRAGELFF,TGTGCCACCAGTGACTCGACTAGCCGTGCCGGGGAGCTGTTTTTT
TRBV6-5,TRBJ2-7,few,.,CASTEGGREEQYF,TGTGCCAGCACCGAGGGGGGACGAGAGGAGCAGTACTTC
TRBV6-5,TRBJ2-7,.,TRBD1,CASKWVGTAYEQYF,TGTGCCAGCAAGTGGGTCGGGACAGCGTACGAGCAGTACTTC
TRBV28,TRBJ2-5,many,.,CASSFSLRRGGETQYF,TGTGCCAGCAGTTTCTCACTTCGGAGGGGTGGAGAGACCCAGTACTTC
TRBV7-8,TRBJ2-3,many,.,CASSLAQGSTDTQYF,TGTGCCAGCAGCTTAGCCCAGGGAAGCACAGATACGCAGTATTTT
TRBV5-4,TRBJ2-7,.,.,CASSLAGGTHEQYF,TGTGCCAGCAGCTTGGCAGGGGGGACCCACGAGCAGTACTTC
TRBV6-1,TRBJ1-2,.,TRBD1,CASSESFETGALYGYTF,TGTGCCAGCAGTGAAAGTTTTGAGACAGGGGCCCTCTATGGCTACACCTTC
TRBV7-2,TRBJ2-3,many,TRBD2,CASTLTSGGAADTQYF,TGTGCCAGCACCCTGACTAGCGGGGGGGCCGCAGATACGCAGTATTTT
TRBV19,TRBJ2-1,few,.,CASSMPGLNYNEQFF,TGTGCCAGTAGTATGCCCGGACTAAATTACAATGAGCAGTTCTTC
TRBV27,TRBJ1-1,.,.,CASGPDNPWRTEAFF,TGTGCCAGCGGACCAGATAATCCGTGGCGCACTGAAGCTTTCTTT
TRBV28,TRBJ2-5,once,TRBD1,CASSLPGTGGLETQYF,TGTGCCAGCAGTTTACCCGGGACAGGGGGTTTGGAGACCCAGTACTTC
TRBV12-3/TRBV12-4,TRBJ2-6,many,.,CASTIRDFSGANVLTF,TGTGCCAGCACCATAAGGGATTTCTCTGGGGCCAACGTCCTGACTTTC
TRBV11-2,TRBJ2-7,.,TRBD1,CASSSRDRGDYEQYF,TGTGCCAGCAGCTCCCGGGACAGGGGCGACTACGAGCAGTACTTC
TRBV10-3,TRBJ1-1,few,.,CAISVLARVREVGTEAFF,TGTGCCATCAGTGTCCTAGCTCGCGTCAGGGAGGTAGGCACTGAAGCTTTCTTT
TRBV7-2,TRBJ1-2,many,.,CASSSGTVYGYTF,TGTGCCAGCAGCTCTGGGACGGTTTATGGCTACACCTTC
TRBV11-2,TRBJ2-1,many,TRBD1,CASSPGQGDEQFF,TGTGCCAGCAGCCCAGGACAGGGCGATGAGCAGTTCTTC
TRBV2,TRBJ2-1,few,.,CASSEVRDHNEQFF,TGTGCCAGCAGTGAAGTCAGGGACCACAATGAGCAGTTCTTC
TRBV7-5,TRBJ2-7,.,.,CISVSEEGPGQGVPVSYEQYF,.
TRBV14,TRBJ2-7,.,TRBD2,CASSQDFEGGSSYEQYF,TGTGCCAGCAGCCAAGATTTTGAGGGAGGGAGCTCCTACGAGCAGTACTTC
TRBV14,TRBJ2-3,many,.,CASSQGTGSTDTQYF,TGTGCCAGCAGCCAAGGTACAGGGAGCACAGATACGCAGTATTTT
TRBV20-1,TRBJ2-3,.,TRBD2,CSALTSGGTTDTQYF,TGCAGTGCCTTGACTAGCGGGGGAACCACAGATACGCAGTATTTT
TRBV10-3,TRBJ1-1,few,.,CAISESGENTEAFF,TGTGCCATCAGTGAGTCGGGAGAGAACACTGAAGCTTTCTTT
TRBV27,TRBJ1-4,few,.,CASSQGLTTNEKLFF,TGTGCCAGCAGCCAGGGGTTAACAACTAATGAAAAACTGTTTTTT
TRBV12-3/TRBV12-4,TRBJ1-1,.,TRBD1,CASSTTGGKPEAFF,TGTGCCAGCAGCACGACAGGGGGAAAGCCTGAAGCTTTCTTT
TRBV27,TRBJ2-1,few,TRBD2,CASSLFTSGAYNEQFF,TGTGCCAGCAGTCTGTTCACTAGCGGGGCTTACAATGAGCAGTTCTTC
TRBV12-3/TRBV12-4,TRBJ1-5,few,.,CASSLAGIHQPQHF,TGTGCCAGCAGTTTAGCAGGGATACATCAGCCCCAGCATTTT
TRBV19,TRBJ2-1,many,.,CASSIPIGASYNEQFF,TGTGCCAGTAGTATCCCAATAGGGGCATCCTACAATGAGCAGTTCTTC
TRBV6-1,TRBJ1-2,many,.,CASSESAGAPSYGYTF,TGTGCCAGCAGTGAATCCGCAGGGGCGCCCAGCTATGGCTACACCTTC
TRBV7-3,TRBJ2-6,.,.,CASSLSGGGANVLTF,TGTGCCAGCAGCTTATCCGGGGGTGGGGCCAACGTCCTGACTTTC
TRBV18,TRBJ2-5,.,.,CASSPFGGAGETQYF,TGTGCCAGCTCACCGTTCGGAGGCGCGGGAGAGACCCAGTACTTC
TRBV28,TRBJ2-2,.,TRBD2,CVSSGGGSNTGELFF,TGTGTCAGCAGTGGCGGGGGATCGAACACCGGGGAGCTGTTTTTT
TRBV27,TRBJ2-1,.,.,CASSPRGAKKNEQFF,TGTGCCAGCAGTCCACGGGGAGCAAAAAAAAATGAGCAGTTCTTC
TRBV7-9,TRBJ1-5,.,.,CASSLGRGANQPQHF,TGTGCCAGCAGCTTAGGGCGGGGGGCCAATCAGCCCCAGCATTTT
TRBV10-3,TRBJ2-7,.,.,CAIRGGTGLTYEQYF,TGTGCCATCAGGGGTGGTACAGGCCTAACCTACGAGCAGTACTTC
TRBV6-6,TRBJ1-4,.,TRBD1,CASSRTGDFEKLFF,TGTGCCAGCAGCAGAACAGGGGATTTTGAAAAACTGTTTTTT
TRBV19,TRBJ1-2,.,.,CASSIVSTDYGYTF,TGTGCCAGTAGTATTGTCTCGACCGACTATGGCTACACCTTC
TRBV20-1,TRBJ1-1,.,.,CSASPDVEAFF,TGCAGTGCCTCCCCCGATGTTGAAGCTTTCTTT
TRBV9,TRBJ1-6,.,TRBD1,CASSQDRESSYNSPLHF,TGTGCCAGCAGCCAAGACAGGGAGAGCTCCTATAATTCACCCCTCCACTTT
TRBV5-5,TRBJ1-2,few,.,CASSFRAIGYTF,TGTGCCAGCAGCTTCCGAGCTATCGGCTACACCTTC
TRBV7-6,TRBJ2-2,few,.,CASSLEGVIGELFF,TGTGCCAGCAGCTTGGAGGGGGTAATCGGGGAGCTGTTTTTT
TRBV4-3,TRBJ2-3,.,.,CASSQDSGGLAADTQYF,TGCGCCAGCAGCCAAGATTCTGGGGGGCTTGCCGCAGATACGCAGTATTTT
TRBV6-8,TRBJ2-5,.,.,CASSGDTGTQYF,TGTGCCAGCAGTGGGGATACAGGAACCCAGTACTTC
TRBV7-8,TRBJ1-2,many,TRBD1,CASSLLGTVKNYGYTF,TGTGCCAGCAGCTTATTGGGGACAGTAAAGAACTATGGCTACACCTTC
TRBV5-6,TRBJ2-1,.,TRBD1,CASNVGQGRDEQFF,TGTGCCAGCAACGTCGGACAGGGGCGGGATGAGCAGTTCTTC
TRBV20-1,TRBJ2-1,few,.,CSAGLESFSYNEQFF,TGCAGTGCTGGGTTGGAAAGCTTCTCCTACAATGAGCAGTTCTTC
TRBV7-2,TRBJ2-1,few,.,CASSLVGETYNEQFF,TGTGCCAGCAGCTTAGTGGGCGAGACCTACAATGAGCAGTTCTTC
TRBV4-3,TRBJ2-3,.,.,CASSQDGTGRNTDTQYF,TGCGCCAGCAGCCAAGATGGTACGGGGAGGAACACAGATACGCAGTATTTT
TRBV6-6,TRBJ1-5,few,.,CASSYSTLDSNQPQHF,TGTGCCAGCAGTTACTCGACGCTCGATAGCAATCAGCCCCAGCATTTT
TRBV6-8,TRBJ1-1,few,.,CASSYSWGADTEAFF,TGTGCCAGCAGTTACTCTTGGGGGGCCGACACTGAAGCTTTCTTT
TRBV7-2,TRBJ2-2,many,TRBD2,CASSLERDPNTGELFF,TGTGCCAGCAGCTTAGAGCGGGACCCGAACACCGGGGAGCTGTTTTTT
TRBV5-6,TRBJ2-3,.,TRBD2,CASSLANGASGVTTSTDMQYF,TGTGCCAGCAGCTTGGCCAACGGGGCTAGCGGGGTGACGACTAGCACAGATATGCAGTATTTT
TRBV10-3,TRBJ1-1,.,.,CAISESAVNTEAFF,TGTGCCATCAGTGAGTCGGCCGTGAACACTGAAGCTTTCTTT
TRBV6-1,TRBJ1-1,few,.,CASWTHDKGRIYLGNTEAFF,TGTGCCAGCTGGACTCACGATAAAGGGAGGATTTATTTGGGGAACACTGAAGCTTTCTTT
TRBV27,TRBJ1-5,few,.,CASSFGQKGQPQHF,TGTGCCAGCAGTTTTGGACAGAAAGGGCAGCCCCAGCATTTT
TRBV28,TRBJ1-6,.,TRBD1,CAGTKTGGSNSPLHF,TGTGCCGGCACCAAGACAGGGGGATCTAATTCACCCCTCCACTTT
TRBV6-6,TRBJ2-4,.,.,CASGGTNIQYF,TGTGCCAGCGGGGGGACGAACATTCAGTACTTC
TRBV7-9,TRBJ2-5,many,TRBD2,CASSGWLAGEQETQYF,TGTGCCAGCAGCGGCTGGCTAGCGGGGGAGCAAGAGACCCAGTACTTC
TRBV7-6,TRBJ1-5,many,TRBD1,CASSANRGRQPQHF,TGTGCCAGCAGCGCCAACAGGGGCCGTCAGCCCCAGCATTTT